This TCR beta chain was sequenced for a study of Graves' ophthalmopathy and Graves' hyperthyroidism. Study outcomes and limitations: It was with roughly 71% sensitivity and approximately 72% specificity that the model predicted ophthalmopathy progression.

With respect to this clonotype: The antigen is not known.

Aged 18 to 65, the patients with hyperthyroidism had under 2 months' duration and were newly diagnosed. Clinicians diagnosed using symptoms, serum thyroxine, TRAb, thyroid ultrasound and orbital computed tomography. Amplification of TCR beta CDR3 regions used RNA transcripts. The library came from an HTBI-primed first-round RT-PCR and a second-round multiplex PCR. TCRdb re-called the multiplex PCR reads with MiXCR, one entry per CDR3 protein. The repertoire holds around 1.1 million distinct CDR3 sequences, with about 35% as singletons. Material: peripheral blood or thyroid tissue (not recorded which). The TCR comes from an adult man with Graves' hyperthyroidism.

The CDR3, as DNA: TGTGCCAGCAGTTACAGGGGGGGAGTATACTGTCAGCCCCAGCATTTT. Protein: CASSYRGGVYCQPQHF. V and J are TRBV6-2 or TRBV6-3 and TRBJ1-5; D may be TRBD1 (6 bases). This CDR3 comprises 16 residues. The ends were cut back, 2 bases at V and 6 bases at J, with 17 bases in the middle. Germline V lookup: CDR1 MNHEY, CDR2 SVGEGT.